This TCR beta chain was observed in a study of blood T cell repertoires in COVID-19. For the study at large: Material from acute and convalescent COVID-19 was sourced from the United States, Italy and Spain.

The CDR3 runs to 15 residues. From germline, CDR1 is SGDLS and CDR2 YYNGEE. With 5 bases removed from V and 7 bases from J, the gap between germline ends came to 16 bases. Authors' methods: Reference gene primer amplification yielded estimated nucleated cell counts. TCRdb keeps only in-frame clones here, not all; method: immunoSEQ multiplex PCR. That table gives V, J and clone size, and the DNA gave D and trimming. The sample includes a few hundred thousand clones, roughly four fifths seen only once; the top ten take more than 1%. The J gene is TRBJ1-6, the V gene TRBV9, with TRBD1 as a possible D gene (5 bases). The source of this sequence is a human donor with acute or convalescent COVID-19. The donor label of this sample is uncertain. Sequencing input: peripheral blood. CDR3 DNA sequence: TGTGCCAGCAGTGCGGTGTGGGGGGAGAATTCACCCCTCCACTTT. Residues: CASSAVWGENSPLHF.